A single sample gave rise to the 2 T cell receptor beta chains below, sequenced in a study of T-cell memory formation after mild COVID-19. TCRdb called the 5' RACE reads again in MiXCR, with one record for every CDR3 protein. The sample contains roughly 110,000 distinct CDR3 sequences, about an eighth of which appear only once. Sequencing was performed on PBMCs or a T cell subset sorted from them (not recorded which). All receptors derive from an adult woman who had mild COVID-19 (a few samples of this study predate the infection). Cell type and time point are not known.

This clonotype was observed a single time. The CDR3 DNA sequence: TGTGCCAGCAGCTTGGCCGGGGGGCCAGCTGGCTACACCTTC. It is translated as CASSLAGGPAGYTF. This chain uses TRBV5-8 with TRBJ1-2; maybe TRBD1 (6 bases). The CDR3 loop spans 14 amino acids. The germline gives CDR1 SGHTS, CDR2 YDEGEE. V was cut by 0 bases and J by 7 bases, with 13 bases left in between.

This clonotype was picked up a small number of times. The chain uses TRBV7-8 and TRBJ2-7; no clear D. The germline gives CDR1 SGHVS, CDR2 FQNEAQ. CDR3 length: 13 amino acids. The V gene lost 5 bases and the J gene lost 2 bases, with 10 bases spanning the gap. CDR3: CASSPRRAYEQYF. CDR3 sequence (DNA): TGTGCCAGCAGCCCGCGTCGGGCCTACGAGCAGTACTTC.